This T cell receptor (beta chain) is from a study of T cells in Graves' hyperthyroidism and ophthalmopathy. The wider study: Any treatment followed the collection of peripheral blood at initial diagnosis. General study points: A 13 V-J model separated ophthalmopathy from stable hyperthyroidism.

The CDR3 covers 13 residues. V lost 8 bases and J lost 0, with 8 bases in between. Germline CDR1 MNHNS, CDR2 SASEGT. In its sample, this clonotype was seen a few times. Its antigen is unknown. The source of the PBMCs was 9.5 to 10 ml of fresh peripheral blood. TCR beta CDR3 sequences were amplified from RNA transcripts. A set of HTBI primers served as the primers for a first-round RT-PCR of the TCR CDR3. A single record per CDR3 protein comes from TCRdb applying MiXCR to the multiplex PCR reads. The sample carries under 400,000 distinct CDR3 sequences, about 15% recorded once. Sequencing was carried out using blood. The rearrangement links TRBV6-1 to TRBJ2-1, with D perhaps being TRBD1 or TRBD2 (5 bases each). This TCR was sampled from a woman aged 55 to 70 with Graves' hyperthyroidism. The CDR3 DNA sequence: TGTGCCAGCGCAGGGAGCTCCTACAATGAGCAGTTCTTC. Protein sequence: CASAGSSYNEQFF.